This TCR beta chain was recorded in a study of radiation and T cells in renal cell carcinoma. About the study: Nephrectomy followed 15 Gy stereotactic body radiation by 4 weeks. Study-level findings and limits: Baseline intratumoral clonotype presence is unknown without pretreatment biopsies.

Notes on this clone: No antigen is known for it.

Unmatched junction bases numbered 2, after V lost 5 bases and J lost 4 bases. CDR1 and CDR2 from the germline V gene are SGHTA and FQGTGA. The CDR3 runs to 14 residues. Regarding time point: blood 2 weeks post-SBRT. The sample's treatment: 15 Gy SBRT to primary tumor, nephrectomy 4 weeks later. Blood was sampled at baseline, 2 weeks and 4 weeks after SBRT. The patient's renal cell carcinoma had clear cell pathology. Assay used: immunoSEQ multiplex PCR; TCRdb lists only in-frame clones, some missing. This sample has roughly 78,000 clones, with roughly 80% found just once. The receptor comes from a man in his sixties with renal cell carcinoma. V is TRBV7-3 and J is TRBJ2-5, with TRBD2 matching 12 bases. This sample comprised blood, obtained from a patient whose treatment included radiotherapy and nephrectomy. The CDR3 region has the DNA TGTGCCAGCAGCCCGGGACTAGCGGGAGAGACCCAGTACTTC. This encodes CASSPGLAGETQYF.